This TCR beta chain was recorded in a study of Graves' ophthalmopathy and Graves' hyperthyroidism. The sequenced template was RNA, covering the TCR beta CDR3 region. First-round RT-PCR with HTBI primers preceded a second-round multiplex PCR. In TCRdb, the multiplex PCR reads were re-called with MiXCR into one record per CDR3 protein. The sample consists of roughly 1.1 million distinct CDR3 sequences, about 36% of them appearing once. The study, taken as a whole, reports: Blood also carried most expanded thyroid clonotypes exceeding 0.001 frequency.

Eligible hyperthyroidism cases comprised new diagnoses of under 2 months' duration in individuals aged 18 to 65. Patients were left out if they had other autoimmune diseases, uncontrolled infections, pregnancy or lactation. This clonotype was counted at least ten times. Its specificity is unknown. The sequence was collected from an adult man with Graves' hyperthyroidism. Sequenced material: peripheral blood or thyroid tissue (not recorded which).

The CDR3 spells CASSSNQGDRGSQPQHF. In nucleotides, the CDR3 is TGTGCCAGCAGTTCGAACCAGGGCGACAGGGGCAGTCAGCCCCAGCATTTT. The gene calls are TRBV7-6 and TRBJ1-5, with TRBD1 matching 8 bases. With 6 bases clipped from V and 6 bases from J, the junction kept 16 bases outside the gene matches. This CDR3 has 17 residues. Germline-derived CDR1 and CDR2 are SGHVS and FNYEAQ.